The 9 T cell receptor beta chains reported below all come from one sample, sequenced in a study of identical twins (dated by TCRdb to about 2016). The library was produced with 5' RACE. Reads for this sample came from an Illumina HiSeq 2000. The public reads were reprocessed in TCRdb via fastp at Q25 and MiXCR, keeping in-frame beta chains. CDR3 protein sequences are deduplicated, and each keeps its most common genes and DNA. This sample comprises 500,000 to 550,000 distinct CDR3 sequences, 20% to 25% of them detected only once. Approximately 0.5% of the sample goes to the ten largest clones. This same sample was also taken into another study, of yellow fever vaccine responses in identical twins.

The specimen was CD4+ T cells sorted from blood. These receptors were taken from a woman aged 18-29 years in good health.

This clonotype was seen more than once but under ten times. The chain couples TRBV6-5 to TRBJ1-1, with D perhaps TRBD1 (5 bases). CDR3 length equals 13 residues. With 3 bases removed from V and 4 bases from J, the gap between germline ends came to 9 bases. Germline V gene lookup returns CDR1 MNHEY and CDR2 SVGAGI. The CDR3 sequence is CASSYRGVTEAFF. The CDR3 DNA reads TGTGCCAGCAGTTATAGAGGGGTCACTGAAGCTTTCTTT.

V usage is TRBV5-1 and J usage is TRBJ2-5; 7 bases match TRBD1. The CDR3 is 20 residues long. V lost 4 bases and J lost 1; bases outside the gene matches: 22. CDR1 and CDR2 from the germline V gene are SGHRS and YFSETQ. CDR3 nucleotides: TGCGCCAGCAGCCCTTACCAGCGACAGGGTTCTACCTTATTCCAAGAGACCCAGTACTTC. Protein product: CASSPYQRQGSTLFQETQYF.

The chain uses TRBV12-3 or TRBV12-4 and TRBJ2-3; D uncertain. Trimming removed 8 bases at V and 1 base at J, with 10 bases between. The length of the CDR3 is 13 residues. CDR3 in DNA: TGTGCCAGCTATCTAGGAGGCACAGATACGCAGTATTTT. Translation gives CASYLGGTDTQYF.

CDR3 region: CATSGGGNTNYGYTF. The CDR3 nucleotides read TGTGCCACCAGTGGAGGCGGAAACACTAACTATGGCTACACCTTC. The gene calls are TRBV24-1 and TRBJ1-2; D unclear. Germline CDR1 KGHDR, CDR2 SFDVKD. CDR3 length equals 15 residues. The germline V and J ends were trimmed by 5 bases and 0 bases, with 12 bases remaining between them.

This clonotype has just a few counts. The rearrangement uses TRBV7-2 and TRBJ2-3; D is ambiguous. The length of the CDR3 is 15 residues. Germline V gene data show CDR1 as SGHTA and CDR2 as FQGNSA. The V and J ends lost 5 bases and 2 bases respectively, with 14 bases between them. In DNA, the CDR3 is TGTGCCAGCAGCCTCCGGGCTGGGATCACAGATACGCAGTATTTT. Protein: CASSLRAGITDTQYF.

This rearrangement joins TRBV11-2 to TRBJ2-1; D possibly corresponds to TRBD2 (6 bases). V was clipped by 2 bases and J by 4 bases, with 18 bases between them. The CDR3 is 17 amino acids. The V gene's germline CDR1 is SGHAT and CDR2 FQNNGV. CDR3 DNA: TGTGCCAGCAGCTTAAACCTCGGCGGGATTAAGTACAATGAGCAGTTCTTC. Its protein product is CASSLNLGGIKYNEQFF.

The chain links TRBV9 to TRBJ2-2; D perhaps matches TRBD2 (6 bases). CDR3 size: 15 residues. Trimming cost V 4 bases and J 6 bases, with 16 bases left between them. CDR1 SGDLS and CDR2 YYNGEE come from the germline V gene. CDR3 nucleotide sequence: TGTGCCAGCAGCATAACGGGAGACCGGCCCGGGGAGCTGTTTTTT. Its protein product is CASSITGDRPGELFF.

The chain recombines TRBV11-2 with TRBJ2-2, with a possible D match to TRBD2 (6 bases). The germline V gene has CDR1 SGHAT and CDR2 FQNNGV. Trimming left V 5 bases short and J 5 bases short, with 12 bases between. The CDR3 spans 14 residues. CDR3 in DNA: TGTGCCAGCAGCCATAGCAGCGGGACCGGGGAGCTGTTTTTT. As protein: CASSHSSGTGELFF.

The chain joins TRBV7-3 to TRBJ2-7, with 10 nucleotides matching TRBD2. This CDR3 is built from 16 residues. The germline CDR1 and CDR2 sequences are SGHTA and FQGTGA. Losses at the gene ends were 0 bases for V and 4 bases for J; bases not matched to a gene: 6. In DNA, the CDR3 is TGTGCCAGCAGCTTAACGTTGGCTAGCGGGAGTTACGAGCAGTACTTC. Amino acids: CASSLTLASGSYEQYF. The variable domain in full, with the rest retrieved from reference TRBV7-3 and TRBJ2-7, is GAGVSQTPSNKVTEKGKYVELRCDPISGHTALYWYRQSLGQGPEFLIYFQGTGAADDSGLPNDRFFAVRPEGSVSTLKIQRTERGDSAVYLCASSLTLASGSYEQYFGPGTRLTVT.